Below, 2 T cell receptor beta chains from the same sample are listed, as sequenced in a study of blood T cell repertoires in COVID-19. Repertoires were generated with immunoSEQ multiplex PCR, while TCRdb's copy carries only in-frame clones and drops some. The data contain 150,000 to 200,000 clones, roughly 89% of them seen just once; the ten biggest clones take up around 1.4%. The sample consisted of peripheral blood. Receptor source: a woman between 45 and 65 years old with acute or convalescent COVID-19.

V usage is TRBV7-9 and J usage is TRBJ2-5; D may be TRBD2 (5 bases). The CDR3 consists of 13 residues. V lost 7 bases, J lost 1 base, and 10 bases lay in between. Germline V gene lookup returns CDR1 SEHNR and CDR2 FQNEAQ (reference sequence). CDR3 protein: CASTEGRQETQYF. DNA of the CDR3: TGTGCCAGCACCGAGGGTCGCCAAGAGACCCAGTACTTC.

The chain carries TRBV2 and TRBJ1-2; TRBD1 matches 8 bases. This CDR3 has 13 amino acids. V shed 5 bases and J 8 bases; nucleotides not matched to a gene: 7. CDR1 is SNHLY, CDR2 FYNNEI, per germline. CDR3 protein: CASSSQGAQGYTF. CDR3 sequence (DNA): TGTGCCAGCAGTTCCCAGGGGGCTCAGGGCTACACCTTC.